This TCR beta chain was sequenced for a study of blood T cell repertoires in COVID-19 (TCRdb year 2020). Notes on the research overall: The collaborator samples originated in the United States, Italy and Spain and spanned the acute and convalescent phases of COVID-19. The material from the prospective study consisted of cDNA or gDNA derived from T cells, B-cell-depleted T cells, or PBMCs. The samples were drawn from two sources: the first 160 participants of the ongoing ImmuneRACE study, and fewer than 1,500 subjects contributed by 6 global collaborators. HLA class I and class II types, where available, came from metadata supplied by the sample provider rather than from assay-based typing. The repertoires were released in a freely available public database intended as a resource for research on the immune response to SARS-CoV-2. The dataset comprised deeply sampled blood TCRbeta repertoires from subjects exposed to, actively infected with, or recovered from COVID-19. Sample metadata almost always included a de-identified subject ID, COVID-19 status, age in years and sex. Points the paper makes about the study in general: How much clinical and demographic metadata was included differed by source and by participant, and the metadata was provided uncurated.

The immunoSEQ Assay, a bias-controlled multiplex PCR, was used to amplify TCRbeta CDR3 regions from genomic DNA. The paper's data handling went like this. Nucleated cell counts per sample were estimated from amplification of reference gene primers within the assay. Sequence reads were collapsed and filtered to measure the absolute abundance of every unique TCRbeta CDR3 rearrangement. For each sample, productive Simpson clonality was calculated as the square root of Simpson's diversity index over productive rearrangements. As stored in TCRdb, this immuneACCESS dataset retains in-frame rearrangements with V and J assigned. A fraction of the clones does not appear; measured against another copy, unresolved V genes explain less than half of the discrepancy, and the remainder lacks a known reason. V, J and clone size derive from that table, while D and trimming were established from the DNA sequence. Recorded for this sample are some 150,000 clones; about 90% of them occurred a single time. The ten most abundant clones make up less than 4.5% of the sample.

V loses 3 bases, J loses 0 bases, and the germline ends lie 10 bases apart. There are 14 amino acids in the CDR3, from cysteine to phenylalanine inclusive. Solely the CDR3 DNA is kept, with 42 bases framed from the first base. Per the germline V gene, SGHRS is the CDR1 and YFSETQ is the CDR2. Worth noting for this clone: Its binding antigen is unknown. Base qualities are not provided; no much larger clone lies one nucleotide away.

The collaborating institutions used their own protocols to collect whole blood in K2EDTA tubes. For TCRbeta analysis, collaborators shipped samples in one of three forms: frozen whole blood, isolated PBMCs, or DNA extracted from either of those sample types. The TCR was taken from a woman aged 55-70 years with active or convalescent COVID-19. Rearrangement joined TRBV5-1 to TRBJ2-7; the D gene is perhaps TRBD1, from 6 matching bases. The source material was peripheral blood. For the CDR3, the sequence is CASSSKQGSYEQYF. The nucleotides read TGCGCCAGCAGCTCAAAACAGGGCTCCTACGAGCAGTACTTC.